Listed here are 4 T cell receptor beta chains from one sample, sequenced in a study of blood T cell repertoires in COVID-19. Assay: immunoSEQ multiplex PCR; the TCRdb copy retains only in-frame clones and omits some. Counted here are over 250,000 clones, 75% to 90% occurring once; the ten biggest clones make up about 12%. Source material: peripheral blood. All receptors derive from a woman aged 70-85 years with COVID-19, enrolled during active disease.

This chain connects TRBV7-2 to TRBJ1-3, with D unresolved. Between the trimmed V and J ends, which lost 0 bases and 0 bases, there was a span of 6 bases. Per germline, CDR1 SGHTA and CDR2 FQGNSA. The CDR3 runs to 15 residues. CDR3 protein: CASSLALASGNTIYF. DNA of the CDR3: TGTGCCAGCAGCTTAGCTTTGGCCTCTGGAAACACCATATATTTT.

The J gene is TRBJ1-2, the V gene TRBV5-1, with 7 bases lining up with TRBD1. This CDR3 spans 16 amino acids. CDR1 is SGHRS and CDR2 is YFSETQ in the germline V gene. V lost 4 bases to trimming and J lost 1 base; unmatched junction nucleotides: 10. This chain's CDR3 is CASSPQGGQNNYGYTF. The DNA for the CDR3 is TGCGCCAGCAGCCCCCAAGGGGGACAGAATAACTATGGCTACACCTTC.

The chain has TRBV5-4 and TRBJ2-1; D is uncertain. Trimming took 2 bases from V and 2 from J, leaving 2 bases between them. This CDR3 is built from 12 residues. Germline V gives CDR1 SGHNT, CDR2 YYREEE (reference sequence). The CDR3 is CASSFTYNEQFF. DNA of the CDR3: TGTGCCAGCAGCTTTACCTACAATGAGCAGTTCTTC.

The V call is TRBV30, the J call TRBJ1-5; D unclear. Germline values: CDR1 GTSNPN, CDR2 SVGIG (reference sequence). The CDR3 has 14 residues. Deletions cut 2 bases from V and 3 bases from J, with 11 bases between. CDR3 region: CAWSKVALNQPQHF. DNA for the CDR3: TGTGCCTGGAGTAAGGTAGCGCTCAATCAGCCCCAGCATTTT.